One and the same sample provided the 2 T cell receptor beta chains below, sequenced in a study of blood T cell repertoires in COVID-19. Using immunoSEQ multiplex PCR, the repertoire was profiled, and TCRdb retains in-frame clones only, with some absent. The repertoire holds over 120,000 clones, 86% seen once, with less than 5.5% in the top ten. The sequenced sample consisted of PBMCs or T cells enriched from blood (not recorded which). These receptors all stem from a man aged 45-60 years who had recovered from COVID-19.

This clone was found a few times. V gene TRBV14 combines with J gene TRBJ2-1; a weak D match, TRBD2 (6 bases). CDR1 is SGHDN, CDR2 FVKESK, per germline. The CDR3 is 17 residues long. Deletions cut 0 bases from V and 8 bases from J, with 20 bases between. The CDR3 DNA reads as TGTGCCAGCAGCCAAGATCGGGGGATTCGAAGGTTGGATGAGCAGTTCTTC. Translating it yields CASSQDRGIRRLDEQFF.

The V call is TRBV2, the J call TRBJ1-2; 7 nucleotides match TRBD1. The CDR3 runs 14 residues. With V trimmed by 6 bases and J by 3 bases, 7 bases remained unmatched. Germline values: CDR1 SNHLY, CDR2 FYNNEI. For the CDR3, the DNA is TGTGCCAGCAGCCCGGACAGGACCCACTATGGCTACACCTTC. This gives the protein CASSPDRTHYGYTF.